These T cell receptor beta chains were read from a single sample in a study of spatial heterogeneity in lung cancer. TCRdb passed the 5' RACE reads through MiXCR, listing each CDR3 protein once. The sample consists of some 21,000 distinct CDR3 sequences, about 3.5% of them appearing once. The sequenced sample was PBMCs, obtained at surgery. The origin of the receptors is a female donor with early-stage non-small cell lung cancer. The conserved cysteine and the conserved F or W are not part of the CDR3 here.

v_call: TRBV28
j_call: TRBJ2-6
cdr3_aa: ASRTGSGANVLT

v_call: TRBV5-1
j_call: TRBJ1-1
cdr3_aa: ASSQEQGWGTEAF

v_call: TRBV29-1
j_call: TRBJ2-5
cdr3_aa: SVERSPQETQY

v_call: TRBV2
j_call: TRBJ2-7
cdr3_aa: ASSGWPGQRTYEQY

v_call: TRBV5-6
j_call: TRBJ1-3
cdr3_aa: ASSSAGTAGNTIY

v_call: TRBV9
j_call: TRBJ2-2
cdr3_aa: ASSVVPGSSGRTANTGELF

v_call: TRBV5-1
j_call: TRBJ1-1
cdr3_aa: ASSHQGPEAF

v_call: TRBV5-6
j_call: TRBJ1-5
cdr3_aa: ASSLSTGRNQPQH

v_call: TRBV6-5
j_call: TRBJ2-1
cdr3_aa: ASRWSNEQF

v_call: TRBV9
j_call: TRBJ1-1
cdr3_aa: ASSAQGSLSEAF

v_call: TRBV27
j_call: TRBJ2-7
cdr3_aa: ASSQSTIYEQY

v_call: TRBV28
j_call: TRBJ1-2
cdr3_aa: ASSLGQGATVYT

v_call: TRBV19
j_call: TRBJ2-7
cdr3_aa: ASSGAFGNYEQY

v_call: TRBV30
j_call: TRBJ2-1
cdr3_aa: AWSVLAGVYNEQF

v_call: TRBV14
j_call: TRBJ2-2
cdr3_aa: ASSIAGAGELF

v_call: TRBV5-1
j_call: TRBJ1-6
cdr3_aa: ASSPDRGFNSPLH

v_call: TRBV29-1
j_call: TRBJ1-2
cdr3_aa: SVEDPGDTAGYT

v_call: TRBV6-6
j_call: TRBJ1-5
cdr3_aa: ASSHSGGAGNQPQH

v_call: TRBV5-1
j_call: TRBJ1-1
cdr3_aa: ASTVQSMNTEAF

v_call: TRBV30
j_call: TRBJ1-2
cdr3_aa: AWVRDRAAKGYT

v_call: TRBV12-3/TRBV12-4
j_call: TRBJ1-2
cdr3_aa: ASSQGGNYGYT

v_call: TRBV20-1
j_call: TRBJ1-2
cdr3_aa: SARGQVGPPYGYT

v_call: TRBV7-2
j_call: TRBJ2-4
cdr3_aa: ASSLKIGLAKNIQY

v_call: TRBV19
j_call: TRBJ2-1
cdr3_aa: ASRKTGAYNEQF

v_call: TRBV10-3
j_call: TRBJ2-1
cdr3_aa: AISESDAGWDEQF

v_call: TRBV7-9
j_call: TRBJ1-1
cdr3_aa: ASSADSLEAF

v_call: TRBV9
j_call: TRBJ2-3
cdr3_aa: ASSTSPSGRGTDTQY

v_call: TRBV12-3/TRBV12-4
j_call: TRBJ2-5
cdr3_aa: ASLGLQETQY

v_call: TRBV20-1
j_call: TRBJ2-5
cdr3_aa: SARDEASGSFQETQY

v_call: TRBV6-5
j_call: TRBJ2-6
cdr3_aa: ASRAQGAGANVLT

v_call: TRBV12-3/TRBV12-4
j_call: TRBJ2-3
cdr3_aa: ASREALAGDTQY

v_call: TRBV4-2
j_call: TRBJ2-7
cdr3_aa: ASSQDRGAYEQY

v_call: TRBV27
j_call: TRBJ1-2
cdr3_aa: ASSTGGGTTNYGYT

v_call: TRBV15
j_call: TRBJ2-7
cdr3_aa: ATSSNYEQY

v_call: TRBV10-2
j_call: TRBJ1-2
cdr3_aa: ASSKDRDYT

v_call: TRBV19
j_call: TRBJ2-7
cdr3_aa: ASSNTGTGYEQY

v_call: TRBV30
j_call: TRBJ2-7
cdr3_aa: AWSVPPTSDRVLEQY

v_call: TRBV5-1
j_call: TRBJ2-1
cdr3_aa: ASSATKGSYNEQF

v_call: TRBV2
j_call: TRBJ2-5
cdr3_aa: ASSYRGRETQY

v_call: TRBV27
j_call: TRBJ1-4
cdr3_aa: ASSFSAKGWEGATNEKLF

v_call: TRBV7-8
j_call: TRBJ2-5
cdr3_aa: ASSQYQNSQETQY

v_call: TRBV29-1
j_call: TRBJ2-2
cdr3_aa: SVSSGTGVIGELF

v_call: TRBV12-3/TRBV12-4
j_call: TRBJ1-2
cdr3_aa: ASSLRVGIYGYT

v_call: TRBV20-1
j_call: TRBJ2-7
cdr3_aa: SARGRAGPLEVATVEQY

v_call: TRBV6-1
j_call: TRBJ1-4
cdr3_aa: ASSQNYNEKLF